These 8 T cell receptor beta chains came from one sample sequenced in a study of post-analysis software for immune sequencing data. Their antigens are not known. Study-wide results and caveats: Elevated frequency relative to controls characterized four or five TRBV segments in patients, TRBV5-6, TRBV5-1 and TRBV20-1 among them.

TCR beta libraries were prepared from cDNA with unique molecular identifiers. MiXCR, run by TCRdb on the PCR reads, gives a single entry per CDR3 protein. The sample holds fewer than 900,000 distinct CDR3 sequences; approximately 44% are singletons and the top ten take 4.9%. The material sequenced was blood. These receptors all stem from a girl between 5 and 17 years old with multiple sclerosis.

The J gene is TRBJ2-3, the V gene TRBV28; 8 bases match TRBD2. With V trimmed by 7 bases and J by 4 bases, 10 bases remained unmatched. The CDR3 is 15 amino acids. CDR1 and CDR2 from the germline V gene are MDHEN and SYDVKM. CDR3 protein: CASTPGLVGADTQYF. The CDR3 nucleotides read TGTGCCAGCACCCCGGGACTAGTGGGCGCAGATACGCAGTATTTT.

The chain is built from TRBV6-6 and TRBJ1-1; the match to TRBD1 covers 9 bases. V shed 2 bases, J shed 8 bases, and the junction held 12 bases outside the gene matches. The CDR3 runs to 16 residues. Germline CDR1 is MNHNY and CDR2 is SVGAGI (reference sequence). The CDR3 loop is CASSYPSRDRAGEAFF. Here the CDR3 DNA reads TGTGCCAGCAGTTACCCGTCCCGGGACAGGGCCGGAGAAGCTTTCTTT.

This rearrangement joins TRBV6-6 to TRBJ2-1, with 10 bases fitting TRBD2. Germline CDR1 MNHNY, CDR2 SVGAGI (reference sequence). The V gene end was trimmed by 6 bases and the J gene end by 10 bases; junction bases not matched to a gene: 12. CDR3 length: 15 amino acids. CDR3 in amino acids: CASRTSGIGENEQFF. For the CDR3, the DNA is TGTGCCAGCAGAACTAGCGGGATAGGAGAGAACGAGCAGTTCTTC.

J is TRBJ1-5 and V is TRBV2; 7 nucleotides match TRBD1. Looked up from germline, CDR1 is SNHLY and CDR2 is FYNNEI. With V trimmed by 3 bases and J by 4 bases, 6 bases remained unmatched. CDR3 length equals 15 residues. CDR3 nucleotides: TGTGCCAGCAGTGAGGAGACAGGGACAAATCAGCCCCAGCATTTT. Its translation: CASSEETGTNQPQHF. Based on the CDR3 plus reference TRBV2 and TRBJ1-5, the full variable domain is EPEVTQTPSHQVTQMGQEVILRCVPISNHLYFYWYRQILGQKVEFLVSFYNNEISEKSEIFDDQFSVERPDGSNFTLKIRSTKLEDSAMYFCASSEETGTNQPQHFGDGTRLSIL.

The chain recombines TRBV14 with TRBJ1-2; no firm D call. Looked up from germline, CDR1 is SGHDN and CDR2 is FVKESK. The CDR3 has 13 residues. The V end lost 1 base, the J end lost 5 bases, and 8 bases lay between the germline ends. DNA for the CDR3: TGTGCCAGCAGCCAAGTAGGACCTTATGGCTACACCTTC. Protein product: CASSQVGPYGYTF.

The chain links TRBV11-1 to TRBJ2-3; 11 positions agree with TRBD2. The germline CDR1 and CDR2 sequences are SGHAT and FQDESV (reference sequence). The CDR3 sequence is 17 residues long. J was trimmed by 1 base and V by 4 bases; bases with no gene match: 7. The CDR3 protein is CASSSRLAGGGTDTQYF. The DNA of the CDR3 is TGTGCCAGCAGCTCGAGGCTAGCGGGAGGCGGCACAGATACGCAGTATTTT.

This clonotype was observed a few times. This chain uses TRBV5-6 with TRBJ2-5; 7 bases map to TRBD1. The CDR3 sequence is 14 residues long. The V gene's germline CDR1 is SGHDT and CDR2 YYEEEE. J lost 1 base, V lost 1 base, and 1 base had no gene match. CDR3 in amino acids: CASSLQGVQETQYF. Written as DNA, the CDR3 is TGTGCCAGCAGCTTGCAGGGGGTCCAAGAGACCCAGTACTTC. Full variable domain (rest looked up from reference TRBV5-6 and TRBJ2-5): DAGVTQSPTHLIKTRGQQVTLRCSPKSGHDTVSWYQQALGQGPQFIFQYYEEEERQRGNFPDRFSGHQFPNYSSELNVNALLLGDSALYLCASSLQGVQETQYFGPGTRLLVL.

The chain employs TRBV6-1 and TRBJ2-7; TRBD2 matches at 9 bases. J lost 2 bases, V lost 4 bases, and 3 bases had no gene match. Germline V CDR1 and CDR2: MNHNS, SASEGT. The CDR3 is 14 amino acids. The DNA for the CDR3 is TGTGCCAGCAGTGTAGAGCGGGGGGCCTACGAGCAGTACTTC. It codes for CASSVERGAYEQYF.